One sample yielded the 15 T cell receptor beta chains listed below, sequenced in a study of blood T cells in healthy people across ages. A sample-barcoded 5' primer and a J-beta primer mix were used in a second PCR of about 7 to 12 cycles. TCRdb redid the calling of the 5' RACE reads with MiXCR, one entry per CDR3 protein. The sample gives 1,300,000 or so distinct CDR3 sequences, approximately 59% of which show up once; over 5.5% is in the top ten. The sequenced sample was blood. Receptors were obtained from a man between 18 and 29 years old in good health.

This chain joins TRBV10-3 and TRBJ2-5, with D possibly matching TRBD1 (6 bases). V was cut by 6 bases and J by 5 bases, with 13 bases left in between. The germline CDR1 and CDR2 sequences are ENHRY and SYGVKD. The CDR3 length is 13 residues. CDR3 DNA: TGTGCCATCAGCCCGAGGACAGAGGAGACCCAGTACTTC. Protein: CAISPRTEETQYF.

The chain carries TRBV6-1 and TRBJ1-2, with D possibly matching TRBD1 (6 bases). Between the trimmed V and J ends, which lost 2 bases and 4 bases, there was a span of 14 bases. The CDR3 is made up of 15 amino acids. The germline CDR1 and CDR2 sequences are MNHNS and SASEGT. CDR3 amino acids: CASSEMGGDVYGYTF. DNA of the CDR3: TGTGCCAGCAGTGAAATGGGGGGCGATGTCTATGGCTACACCTTC.

This clonotype showed up just a few times. The CDR3 DNA is TGTGCCAGCAGTTACGAGACCCAGTACTTC. Protein product: CASSYETQYF. The genes are TRBV6-6 and TRBJ2-5; no reliable D call. Germline V lookup: CDR1 MNHNY, CDR2 SVGAGI (reference sequence). The CDR3 loop spans 10 amino acids. Trimming removed 2 bases at V and 5 bases at J, with 0 bases between.

In DNA form, the CDR3 reads TGTGCCAGCAGCCCTCAGATCCCCTACTTCTACGAGCAGTACTTC. It specifies CASSPQIPYFYEQYF. The chain carries TRBV7-9 and TRBJ2-7; D not resolved. Looked up from germline, CDR1 is SEHNR and CDR2 is FQNEAQ (reference sequence). The CDR3 runs to 15 residues. Deletions cut 5 bases from V and 3 bases from J, with 17 bases between.

To note about this clonotype: Being one base from a much bigger clone, this may be a read error. The chain combines TRBV27 with TRBJ2-1; 8 nucleotides line up with TRBD2. The CDR3 extends over 15 amino acids. V dropped 4 bases and J dropped 1; count of bases not matched to a gene: 3. Germline CDR1 reads MNHEY; CDR2 reads SMNVEV (reference sequence). The CDR3 here is CASSSGTRSYNEQFF. The CDR3 DNA is TGTGCCAGCAGTTCCGGGACTAGATCCTACAATGAGCAGTTCTTC.

This sequence joins TRBV11-1 and TRBJ2-7; D unclear. CDR3 length equals 16 residues. CDR1 SGHAT and CDR2 FQDESV come from the germline V gene (reference sequence). V gave up 2 bases and J gave up 1 base, with 15 bases separating them. CDR3 coding DNA: TGTGCCAGCAGCTTATCCGGCCAATCTCCATCCTACGAGCAGTACTTC. This sequence encodes CASSLSGQSPSYEQYF.

The rearrangement joins TRBV18 to TRBJ2-5, with D possibly being TRBD1 (6 bases). The germline V gene encodes CDR1 KGHSH and CDR2 LQKENI. V gave up 5 bases and J gave up 2 bases, with 21 bases separating them. This CDR3 is built from 17 residues. CDR3 protein: CASSEYLQGRGQETQYF. Here the CDR3 DNA reads TGTGCCAGCTCAGAATATCTACAGGGTCGGGGTCAAGAGACCCAGTACTTC.

The chain joins TRBV7-9 to TRBJ1-2; no definite D call. CDR1 and CDR2 (germline): SEHNR, FQNEAQ (reference sequence). Trimming stripped 6 bases from V and 2 bases from J, with 13 bases between. The CDR3 consists of 14 residues. CDR3 sequence reads: CASRPGPENYGYTF. For the CDR3, the DNA is TGTGCCAGCAGACCCGGGCCAGAAAACTATGGCTACACCTTC. The variable domain in full, with the rest retrieved from reference TRBV7-9 and TRBJ1-2, is DTGVSQNPRHKITKRGQNVTFRCDPISEHNRLYWYRQTLGQGPEFLTYFQNEAQLEKSRLLSDRFSAERPKGSFSTLEIQRTEQGDSAMYLCASRPGPENYGYTFGSGTRLTVV.

The chain recombines TRBV4-1 with TRBJ1-5, with no clear D. V was cut by 1 base and J by 4 bases, with 17 bases left in between. Germline V gene lookup returns CDR1 MGHRA and CDR2 YSYEKL. CDR3 length equals 17 residues. CDR3 in amino acids: CASSQGFSTDYNQPQHF. CDR3 nucleotides: TGCGCCAGCAGCCAAGGATTTTCGACGGATTATAATCAGCCCCAGCATTTT.

This clonotype has only a few counts. This chain uses TRBV20-1 with TRBJ2-5, with 12 bases that match TRBD2. Germline CDR1 and CDR2: DFQATT and SNEGSKA (reference sequence). The CDR3 has 13 residues. CDR3 nucleotides: TGCAGAGTCAGACTAGCGGGAGTAGAGACCCAGTACTTC. It translates to CRVRLAGVETQYF.

The chain recombines TRBV6-1 with TRBJ2-1; D not resolved. The length of the CDR3 is 14 residues. From germline, CDR1 is MNHNS and CDR2 SASEGT. V lost 6 bases and J 4 bases, leaving 13 bases between the germline ends. The CDR3 is CASSDPLSYNEQFF. CDR3 DNA: TGTGCCAGCAGCGACCCTCTTTCGTACAATGAGCAGTTCTTC.

The chain has TRBV20-1 and TRBJ1-5; maybe TRBD1 (6 bases). V was trimmed by 5 bases and J by 3 bases, leaving 14 bases between them. CDR1 and CDR2 from the germline V gene are DFQATT and SNEGSKA (reference sequence). The CDR3 sequence is 14 residues long. The CDR3, as DNA: TGCAGTGCTGTGAAGACAGGAGACAATCAGCCCCAGCATTTT. As protein: CSAVKTGDNQPQHF.

The V gene is TRBV28, the J gene TRBJ2-5; 7 positions agree with TRBD1. Matching the DNA end better, TRBJ2-7 makes the J call doubtful. CDR1 is MDHEN, CDR2 SYDVKM, per germline. The CDR3 is 15 amino acids. CDR3 sequence reads: CASSLRQGYTYEQYF. The CDR3, as DNA: TGTGCCAGCAGTTTGAGACAGGGATATACCTACGAGCAGTACTTC.

The chain links TRBV21-1 to TRBJ2-1; the D call TRBD1 from the table was never checked on the DNA. TRBV21-1 is termed a pseudogene. The CDR3 spans 14 residues. As DNA, the CDR3 is TGTGCCAGCAGCAAAGCTACGCGGGGGAATGAGCAGTTCTTC. It translates to CASSKATRGNEQFF.

This rearrangement joins TRBV20-1 to TRBJ2-1; tentatively, D is TRBD2 (5 bases). The CDR3 length is 17 residues. From germline, CDR1 is DFQATT and CDR2 SNEGSKA (reference sequence). Trimming took 6 bases from V and 7 from J, leaving 28 bases between them. CDR3 region: CSAPGGKSAVEGNEQFF. The CDR3 region has the DNA TGCAGTGCGCCCGGAGGCAAAAGCGCAGTAGAAGGGAATGAGCAGTTCTTC.